One sample yielded the 14 T cell receptor beta chains listed below, sequenced in a study of CD8 T cells in ankylosing spondylitis. In TCRdb, the 5' RACE reads were re-called with MiXCR into one record per CDR3 protein. Of 300,000 to 350,000 distinct CDR3 sequences listed, under 25% were seen once; the top ten hold 3.5% to 4.5%. The sequenced material came from blood, either unsorted or a sorted T cell fraction (not recorded which). Receptors originate from a female donor with ankylosing spondylitis or in good health (not recorded which).

Only a few counts were recorded for this clonotype. The chain has TRBV20-1 and TRBJ2-7, with D possibly called TRBD1 or TRBD2 (6 bases each). The germline V and J ends were trimmed by 8 bases and 3 bases, with 14 bases remaining between them. Germline-derived CDR1 and CDR2 are DFQATT and SNEGSKA (reference sequence). This CDR3 comprises 12 residues. As DNA, the CDR3 is TGCAGTCGCGGGACAATGGGCTACGAGCAGTACTTC. It is translated as CSRGTMGYEQYF.

The CDR3 DNA reads as TGTGCCACCAGTGATCCCACGGGGGGTCAAGAGACCCAGTACTTC. Amino acid sequence: CATSDPTGGQETQYF. This chain connects TRBV24-1 to TRBJ2-5, with 7 bases aligning to TRBD2. The germline gives CDR1 KGHDR, CDR2 SFDVKD. Losses at the gene ends were 3 bases for V and 2 bases for J; bases not matched to a gene: 5. The CDR3 contains 15 residues.

This clonotype was observed a few times. The chain couples TRBV7-3 to TRBJ2-2; no clear D. There are 15 residues in the CDR3. Germline V gene data show CDR1 as SGHTA and CDR2 as FQGTGA. The V gene lost 2 bases and the J gene lost 3 bases, with 10 bases spanning the gap. The CDR3 region is CASSLRVSDTGELFF. In DNA form, the CDR3 reads TGTGCCAGCAGCTTACGGGTTTCGGACACCGGGGAGCTGTTTTTT.

This chain joins TRBV28 and TRBJ2-7; TRBD2 matches at 7 bases. The J segment lost 3 bases and the V segment lost 2 bases, leaving 4 bases of the junction unmatched. This CDR3 is 14 amino acids long. The germline gives CDR1 MDHEN, CDR2 SYDVKM. In DNA, the CDR3 is TGTGCCAGCAGTTTAACCGGGGGGTACTACGAGCAGTACTTC. Translating gives CASSLTGGYYEQYF.

This clonotype appeared a few times. The chain recombines TRBV6-1 with TRBJ2-7, with D possibly matching TRBD2 (6 bases). The germline V gene has CDR1 MNHNS and CDR2 SASEGT. V was cut by 10 bases and J by 3 bases, with 16 bases left in between. There are 13 residues in the CDR3. CDR3 sequence reads: CATRQTGDYEQYF. The CDR3 nucleotides are TGTGCCACTCGGCAAACGGGAGACTACGAGCAGTACTTC.

This clonotype was seen just once. The rearrangement links TRBV11-3 to TRBJ2-1, with TRBD2 identical over 8 bases. Germline V gives CDR1 SGHNT, CDR2 YENEEA. The CDR3 loop spans 14 amino acids. V shed 2 bases and J 7 bases; nucleotides not matched to a gene: 4. CDR3 sequence (DNA): TGTGCCAGCAGCTTAACAGCGGGGGAAAATGAGCAGTTCTTC. It yields the protein CASSLTAGENEQFF.

This clonotype was observed a few times. The V call is TRBV6-1, the J call TRBJ2-3, with TRBD2 matching 9 bases. With 7 bases clipped from V and 3 bases from J, the junction kept 5 bases outside the gene matches. This CDR3 comprises 14 residues. CDR1 MNHNS and CDR2 SASEGT come from the germline V gene. The CDR3 DNA sequence: TGTGCCAGCAAGGATAGCGGGAGAACAGATACGCAGTATTTT. Protein: CASKDSGRTDTQYF.

The V and J genes are TRBV11-3 and TRBJ1-1, with a tentative D call TRBD1 (6 bases). This CDR3 has 14 residues. Per the germline V gene, CDR1 is SGHNT and CDR2 is YENEEA. Trimming stripped 5 bases from V and 1 base from J, with 11 bases between. CDR3 nucleotide sequence: TGTGCCAGCAGCCCGGACAGATGGAACACTGAAGCTTTCTTT. Translating gives CASSPDRWNTEAFF.

Only a few counts were recorded for this clonotype. The J gene is TRBJ2-3, the V gene TRBV10-1; maybe TRBD1 (6 bases). There are 15 residues in the CDR3. V was pared by 3 bases and J by 2 bases, with 12 bases between. The germline gives CDR1 WNHNN, CDR2 SYGVQD (reference sequence). CDR3 nucleotide sequence: TGCGCCAGCAGTGATGGCGGACAGATCACAGATACGCAGTATTTT. Translated, it gives CASSDGGQITDTQYF.

The CDR3 sequence: CASSKIRTHTCSTDTQYF. The CDR3, as DNA: TGTGCCAGCAGCAAAATCCGGACTCATACTTGCAGCACAGATACGCAGTATTTT. The chain has TRBV21-1 and TRBJ2-3; the D segment call TRBD2 is taken from the table without a DNA check. TRBV21-1 is marked as a pseudogene. The CDR3 loop spans 18 amino acids.

Of note for this clonotype: At one end the junction does not follow the germline gene, possibly because of a read error. The J gene is TRBJ2-7, the V gene TRBV20-1, with 12 nucleotides matching TRBD2. There are 15 residues in the CDR3. Germline CDR1 reads DFQATT; CDR2 reads SNEGSKA (reference sequence). CDR3 in amino acids: CCARDPLAGGGEQYF. The CDR3 DNA follows: TGCTGTGCTAGAGATCCCCTAGCGGGAGGGGGCGAGCAGTACTTC.

V usage is TRBV5-5 and J usage is TRBJ2-1; TRBD2 matches 10 bases. The CDR3 contains 16 residues. The V gene's germline CDR1 is SGHKS and CDR2 YYEKEE (reference sequence). Trimming removed 0 bases from V and 10 bases from J; junction bases left unmatched: 10. Here the CDR3 reads CASSLALAGELKEQFF. The CDR3 DNA is TGTGCCAGCAGCTTGGCCCTAGCGGGAGAGTTAAAGGAGCAGTTCTTC. The entire variable domain, with the rest obtained from reference TRBV5-5 and TRBJ2-1, is as follows: DAGVTQSPTHLIKTRGQQVTLRCSPISGHKSVSWYQQVLGQGPQFIFQYYEKEERGRGNFPDRFSARQFPNYSSELNVNALLLGDSALYLCASSLALAGELKEQFFGPGTRLTVL.

The table lists this clonotype with a few counts. The chain carries TRBV12-3 or TRBV12-4 and TRBJ1-1; D remains ambiguous. The V and J ends lost 2 bases and 6 bases respectively, with 7 bases between them. CDR3 length: 12 residues. The CDR3 region has the DNA TGTGCCAGCAGTTTAAGTGTCGCTGAAGCTTTCTTT. Protein: CASSLSVAEAFF.

This clonotype has just a few counts. The genes are TRBV29-1 and TRBJ2-7; the D is unclear. Germline V gene data show CDR1 as SQVTM and CDR2 as ANQGSEA. The CDR3 contains 14 residues. Trimming cost V 0 bases and J 3 bases, with 12 bases left between them. CDR3 DNA: TGCAGCGTTGAAGAGGGATCGGGCGGCTACGAGCAGTACTTC. Amino acid sequence: CSVEEGSGGYEQYF.